Listed below are T cell receptor beta chains from one sample, sequenced in a study of OX40 agonist ivuxolimab in advanced cancers. TCRdb's copy holds only in-frame clones and misses some; the assay was immunoSEQ multiplex PCR. There are some 50,000 clones in the sample; 80% to 90% occur only once, and less than 5.5% lies in the top ten. The sequenced sample was CD4+ or CD8+ T cells sorted from blood, obtained in a trial of the OX40 agonist ivuxolimab. The receptors here all came from an adult with an advanced solid tumor such as melanoma, head and neck, liver or kidney cancer. The CDR3 runs from the conserved cysteine through the conserved F or W. D genes are given only for firm matches.

>-|TRBV5-1|TRBJ2-5
CASSWGWPGSETQYF
TGCGCCAGCAGCTGGGGATGGCCAGGAAGTGAGACCCAGTACTTC
>TRBD2|TRBV10-3|TRBJ2-1
CAIRGGTSEYNEQFF
TGTGCCATCAGAGGAGGGACTAGCGAATACAATGAGCAGTTCTTC
>-|TRBV27|TRBJ1-5
CASKGVDQPQHF
TGTGCCAGCAAAGGGGTGGATCAGCCCCAGCATTTT
>TRBD1|TRBV7-8|TRBJ1-4
CASSRQGVGEKLFF
TGTGCCAGCAGCCGACAGGGGGTCGGTGAAAAACTGTTTTTT
>-|TRBV11-2|TRBJ1-2
CASSLDLSGVGGYTF
TGTGCCAGCAGCTTAGATCTCTCCGGCGTGGGTGGCTACACCTTC
>-|TRBV28|TRBJ2-2
CASSFPGINTGELFF
TGTGCCAGCAGTTTCCCCGGGATCAACACCGGGGAGCTGTTTTTT
>TRBD2|TRBV5-1|TRBJ2-1
CASSLPAGGGNEQFF
TGCGCCAGCAGCTTGCCGGCGGGAGGAGGGAATGAGCAGTTCTTC
>TRBD1|TRBV29-1|TRBJ2-1
CSVPQGANYNEQFF
TGCAGCGTTCCACAGGGGGCGAATTACAATGAGCAGTTCTTC
>TRBD2|TRBV5-4|TRBJ2-1
CATMRGGSYNEQFF
TGTGCCACCATGCGGGGGGGCTCCTACAATGAGCAGTTCTTC
>TRBD2|TRBV27|TRBJ2-1
CASRPGVAGLNEQFF
TGTGCCAGCAGGCCCGGGGTAGCGGGACTCAATGAGCAGTTCTTC
>-|TRBV28|TRBJ2-7
CASSSPSAAHSYEQYF
TGTGCCAGCAGTTCCCCCTCGGCGGCGCACTCCTACGAGCAGTACTTC
>TRBD2|TRBV13|TRBJ2-7
CASSSTGTSTSYEQYF
TGTGCCAGCAGCTCGACCGGGACTAGCACATCCTACGAGCAGTACTTC
>TRBD1|TRBV11-1|TRBJ2-7
CASSWTGGDSYEQYF
TGTGCCAGCAGCTGGACAGGGGGCGACTCCTACGAGCAGTACTTC
>-|TRBV12-2|TRBJ2-7
CASRLGSYEQYF
TGTGCAAGTCGCTTAGGCTCCTACGAGCAGTACTTC
>TRBD2|TRBV18|TRBJ2-1
CASSPGLAGSNEQFF
TGTGCCAGCTCCCCAGGACTAGCGGGGTCCAATGAGCAGTTCTTC
>TRBD2|TRBV2|TRBJ2-3
CASRAGLAGTDTQYF
TGTGCCAGCAGGGCGGGACTAGCGGGCACAGATACGCAGTATTTT
>-|TRBV5-1|TRBJ2-2
CASSETGYLTGELFF
TGCGCCAGCAGCGAGACAGGATACCTCACCGGGGAGCTGTTTTTT
>TRBD2|TRBV4-1|TRBJ2-1
CASSQDRRGYKQFF
TGCGCCAGCAGCCAAGATAGGCGGGGGTATAAGCAGTTCTTC